This T cell receptor beta chain was identified during a study of OX40 agonist ivuxolimab in advanced cancers. For the study at large: Partial responses were achieved by three patients, of whom one had hepatocellular carcinoma and two had cutaneous melanoma. General study findings and limits: On average, CD8+ T cells showed a greater number of expanded clones than CD4+. The study found among the lowest clonal expansion in partial responders at 0.1-3.0 mg/kg.

V lost 4 bases and J lost 1; bases outside the gene matches: 4. This CDR3 comprises 14 residues. Germline V lookup: CDR1 SQVTM, CDR2 ANQGSEA. The table came from immunoSEQ multiplex PCR; TCRdb's copy has only in-frame clones and leaves some out. Of about 70,000 clones listed, roughly 80% are singletons. With autoimmune disease history or systemic immunosuppression, patients were excluded. Of note for this clone: Antigen specificity is unknown.

Here the sequenced sample was CD4+ or CD8+ T cells sorted from blood, taken in a trial of the OX40 agonist ivuxolimab. The TCR was taken from an adult with an advanced solid tumor such as melanoma, head and neck, liver or kidney cancer. V gene TRBV29-1 combines with J gene TRBJ2-1, with TRBD1 identical over 7 bases. The CDR3 coding sequence is TGCAGCGTTGGGGGCAGGGGGTCCTACAATGAGCAGTTCTTC. It specifies CSVGGRGSYNEQFF.